The entry below gives a single T cell receptor (beta chain) sequence along with its context. As yet, its antigen is unknown. This sample was taken from a study of CD8 T cells in Susac syndrome. Findings and caveats of the study: The study's TCR sequencing and HLA analysis covered a relatively small number of individuals, and the study acknowledged this.

Trimming left V 0 bases short and J 0 bases short, with 11 bases between. Germline V gene data show CDR1 as GTSNPN and CDR2 as SVGIG (reference sequence). The CDR3 extends over 15 amino acids. CD8+ and CD4+ T cells from blood underwent TCR beta sequencing, which was carried out in a high-throughput format. Definite or probable Susac syndrome was diagnosed using recently defined diagnostic criteria. TEMRA cells were FACS-enriched, while CD8+ and CD4+ T cells were negatively isolated. Reverse transcription used about 0.45 to 1 ug RNA and random hexamers. Via MiXCR, TCRdb re-called the immunoSEQ multiplex PCR reads, giving one row per CDR3 protein. The sample includes roughly 250,000 distinct CDR3 sequences, almost 97% of them seen just once.

This TCR derives from a human donor with Susac syndrome. The chain uses TRBV30 and TRBJ1-2; D remains ambiguous. The source material was CD4+ T cells from PBMCs. The DNA of the CDR3 is TGTGCCTGGAGTGTAAGGCTGCGGGCTAACTATGGCTACACCTTC. Residues: CAWSVRLRANYGYTF.